This T cell receptor (beta chain) comes out of a study of cytomegalovirus exposure and HLA in healthy donors. Findings and caveats of the study: Earlier analysis looked at TCR beta V segments, and most were productive about 87% or about 30% of the time.

The V and J ends lost 4 bases and 2 bases, in that order; junction bases with no gene match: 4. The CDR3 covers 17 residues. Germline loops: CDR1 SGHRS, CDR2 YFSETQ. This clone is a singleton in its sample. Its antigen is undetermined. Vbeta (60) and Jbeta (13) primers were used in the PCR. Profiled with immunoSEQ multiplex PCR; TCRdb holds only in-frame clones, not every one. Altogether around 190,000 clones are present, more than 75% being singletons, with the ten largest covering approximately 3.6%. Source material: PBMCs. This clonotype was sampled from a middle-aged man in good health and CMV-seropositive. The chain is built from TRBV5-1 and TRBJ2-2, with TRBD2 matching 14 bases. The CDR3 region is CASSQGLAGVNTGELFF. CDR3 coding DNA: TGCGCCAGCAGCCAGGGACTAGCGGGAGTCAACACCGGGGAGCTGTTTTTT.